The 31 T cell receptor beta chains below all came from one sample that was sequenced in a study of OX40 agonist ivuxolimab in advanced cancers. Libraries were prepared by immunoSEQ multiplex PCR; TCRdb keeps only in-frame clonotypes and omits some of them. The sample lists around 92,000 clones, about four fifths seen once, with roughly 2.5% in the top ten. Sequencing used CD4+ or CD8+ T cells sorted from blood, obtained in a trial of the OX40 agonist ivuxolimab. Receptor source: an adult with an advanced solid tumor such as melanoma, head and neck, liver or kidney cancer.

This rearrangement joins TRBV14 to TRBJ2-1; 7 positions agree with TRBD2. Germline CDR1 reads SGHDN; CDR2 reads FVKESK. The junction had 9 bases not matched to a gene; V was cut back by 0 bases and J by 10 bases. The CDR3 spans 15 residues. CDR3 sequence reads: CASSQDRGRGREQFF. As DNA, the CDR3 is TGTGCCAGCAGCCAAGATCGGGGGAGGGGCAGGGAGCAGTTCTTC.

V usage is TRBV11-2 and J usage is TRBJ2-2; D is unclear. The CDR3 length is 14 residues. In germline, CDR1 is SGHAT, CDR2 FQNNGV. V was shortened by 5 bases and J by 3 bases, with 10 bases between the two germline ends. In DNA, the CDR3 is TGTGCCAGCAGCCCCGGCGCTCACACCGGGGAGCTGTTTTTT. It encodes CASSPGAHTGELFF.

The V call is TRBV7-6, the J call TRBJ1-3; 8 nucleotides line up with TRBD1. V dropped 3 bases and J dropped 3; count of bases not matched to a gene: 13. The CDR3 extends over 18 amino acids. Germline CDR1 is SGHVS and CDR2 is FNYEAQ. In DNA, the CDR3 is TGTGCCAGCAGCTTTTTCCCAGGACAGGGACTTGGTGGAAACACCATATATTTT. It yields the protein CASSFFPGQGLGGNTIYF.

The chain carries TRBV11-2 and TRBJ1-2; D is ambiguous. There are 12 residues in the CDR3. The germline V gene encodes CDR1 SGHAT and CDR2 FQNNGV. With 5 bases removed from V and 4 bases from J, the gap between germline ends came to 8 bases. The CDR3 protein is CASSEDGYGYTF. DNA for the CDR3: TGTGCCAGCAGCGAGGACGGCTATGGCTACACCTTC.

CDR3 bases: TGCGCCAGCAGCCAAACGGGACGTCTCACAGATACGCAGTATTTT. Its translation is CASSQTGRLTDTQYF. This sequence joins TRBV4-3 and TRBJ2-3; the D call may be TRBD1 or TRBD2 (5 bases each). CDR3 length: 15 amino acids. Germline CDR1 and CDR2: LGHNA and YSLEER. Trimming pared 2 bases from V and 2 bases from J, leaving 11 bases between.

The chain's CDR3 is CASSRGVGDPYEQYF. CDR3 bases: TGTGCCAGCAGTCGGGGGGTTGGGGATCCCTACGAGCAGTACTTC. The chain carries TRBV27 and TRBJ2-7; 7 nucleotides align to TRBD2. The CDR3 is 15 residues long. The ends lost 5 bases at V and 2 bases at J; junction bases unmatched: 9. Germline V gene sequence: CDR1 MNHEY, CDR2 SMNVEV (reference sequence).

The chain joins TRBV12-5 to TRBJ1-1, with no clear D. CDR1 and CDR2 (germline): LGHNT, FRNRAP. The CDR3 covers 15 residues. The ends were cut back, 4 bases at V and 1 base at J, with 13 bases in the middle. The CDR3 DNA sequence: TGTGCTAGTGGTTCGCGGCCCCAGGCGAACACTGAAGCTTTCTTT. Its translation is CASGSRPQANTEAFF.

V gene TRBV5-4 combines with J gene TRBJ2-7, with a possible D match to TRBD2 (6 bases). CDR3 size: 16 residues. V was shortened by 3 bases and J by 0 bases, with 16 bases between the two germline ends. The germline gives CDR1 SGHNT, CDR2 YYREEE (reference sequence). CDR3 nucleotides: TGTGCCAGCAGCTCTGGCGGAGGGCTAAGCTCCTACGAGCAGTACTTC. Translating gives CASSSGGGLSSYEQYF.

This clone was seen once. This chain joins TRBV15 and TRBJ2-7, with TRBD1 matching 8 bases. CDR1 LNHNV and CDR2 YYDKDF come from the germline V gene (reference sequence). V dropped 0 bases and J dropped 2; count of bases not matched to a gene: 0. The CDR3 has 14 amino acids. The CDR3 nucleotides read TGTGCCACCAGCAGAGAACAGGGGGCCTACGAGCAGTACTTC. This encodes CATSREQGAYEQYF.

The chain employs TRBV12-5 and TRBJ2-5, with 9 positions matching TRBD2. The CDR3 runs to 13 residues. Looked up from germline, CDR1 is LGHNT and CDR2 is FRNRAP. J lost 5 bases, V lost 6 bases, and 4 bases had no gene match. The CDR3 DNA is TGTGCTAGTGGCCCTAGCGGGGCGGAGACCCAGTACTTC. Translated, it gives CASGPSGAETQYF. The full variable domain, its missing parts supplied by reference TRBV12-5 and TRBJ2-5, is DARVTQTPRHKVTEMGQEVTMRCQPILGHNTVFWYRQTMMQGLELLAYFRNRAPLDDSGMPKDRFSAEMPDATLATLKIQPSEPRDSAVYFCASGPSGAETQYFGPGTRLLVL.

This clone has only a few counts. The gene calls are TRBV18 and TRBJ1-2; the match to TRBD1 covers 7 bases. After removal of 3 bases from V and 1 base from J, the junction contained 8 bases not matched to a gene. This CDR3 spans 16 amino acids. The germline V gene has CDR1 KGHSH and CDR2 LQKENI. The CDR3: CASSPQPGQINYGYTF. In DNA, the CDR3 is TGTGCCAGCTCACCCCAGCCGGGACAGATTAACTATGGCTACACCTTC.

The rearrangement links TRBV2 to TRBJ1-2; 7 bases are a match to TRBD1. The CDR3 extends over 16 amino acids. CDR1 and CDR2 from the germline V gene are SNHLY and FYNNEI. The J segment lost 3 bases and the V segment lost 4 bases, leaving 11 bases of the junction unmatched. DNA for the CDR3: TGTGCCAGCAGTGGGGATATAATCACAGGGGACTATGGCTACACCTTC. As protein: CASSGDIITGDYGYTF.

The chain is built from TRBV28 and TRBJ1-5, with D unclear. The germline V and J ends were trimmed by 6 bases and 3 bases, with 15 bases remaining between them. From germline, CDR1 is MDHEN and CDR2 SYDVKM. This CDR3 has 15 amino acids. The CDR3 reads CASRTGNMNNQPQHF. The CDR3 DNA is TGTGCCAGCAGAACCGGGAACATGAACAATCAGCCCCAGCATTTT.

J is TRBJ2-5 and V is TRBV19, with 8 bases matching TRBD2. V was pared by 10 bases and J by 2 bases, with 12 bases of the junction left unmatched. CDR3 size: 15 residues. The germline V gene encodes CDR1 LNHDA and CDR2 SQIVND (reference sequence). The CDR3 reads CATSRRLASQETQYF. The CDR3, as DNA: TGTGCCACATCTAGGAGACTAGCGAGTCAAGAGACCCAGTACTTC.

The chain couples TRBV5-5 to TRBJ2-6; a possible D gene is TRBD1 (6 bases). The CDR3 covers 16 residues. Trimming took off 0 bases at V and 2 bases at J, with 9 bases between the two ends. From germline, CDR1 is SGHKS and CDR2 YYEKEE (reference sequence). This chain's CDR3 is CASSLAGDPGANVLTF. The CDR3, as DNA: TGTGCCAGCAGCTTGGCAGGGGATCCTGGGGCCAACGTCCTGACTTTC.

The rearrangement links TRBV6-4 to TRBJ2-2, with D possibly TRBD2 on 6 matching bases. The V end was cut by 2 bases, the J end by 4 bases, with 8 bases between. Looked up from germline, CDR1 is MRHNA and CDR2 is SNTAGT. The CDR3 sequence is 14 residues long. CDR3 amino acids: CASSDRRGTGELFF. The DNA of the CDR3 is TGTGCCAGCAGTGACCGGAGGGGCACCGGGGAGCTGTTTTTT.

The chain uses TRBV28 and TRBJ1-2, with no clear D. Between the trimmed V and J ends, which lost 3 bases and 10 bases, there was a span of 9 bases. Germline-derived CDR1 and CDR2 are MDHEN and SYDVKM. CDR3 length: 11 residues. The CDR3 DNA sequence: TGTGCCAGCAGTTTTAGAGGGCACTACACCTTC. Its protein product is CASSFRGHYTF.

The rearrangement joins TRBV19 to TRBJ1-5, with 8 positions matching TRBD1. J gave up 5 bases and V 7 bases, and 13 bases lay outside the gene matches. The germline V gene has CDR1 LNHDA and CDR2 SQIVND (reference sequence). There are 16 residues in the CDR3. This CDR3 reads CASNPRAQGAYQPQHF. In DNA form, the CDR3 reads TGTGCCAGTAACCCCAGGGCGCAGGGGGCCTATCAGCCCCAGCATTTT.

The rearrangement links TRBV11-1 to TRBJ1-2; tentatively, D is TRBD1 (5 bases). V was pared by 5 bases and J by 7 bases, with 17 bases between. The germline V gene has CDR1 SGHAT and CDR2 FQDESV (reference sequence). CDR3 size: 14 residues. The CDR3 reads CASSQVLQGGGYTF. CDR3 DNA: TGTGCCAGCAGCCAGGTTCTGCAGGGAGGTGGCTACACCTTC.

This chain connects TRBV18 to TRBJ1-4; TRBD1 matches 9 bases. The CDR3 spans 15 residues. Germline V gene data show CDR1 as KGHSH and CDR2 as LQKENI. V lost 4 bases and J lost 6; bases outside the gene matches: 6. CDR3 residues: CASSLNRDRDEKLFF. CDR3 DNA sequence: TGTGCCAGCTCACTAAACCGGGACAGGGATGAAAAACTGTTTTTT.

A note on this clone: At one boundary the junction diverges from the germline segment, which might be a read error. The genes are TRBV19 and TRBJ1-2; 8 bases align to TRBD1. CDR3 length: 12 amino acids. Germline V CDR1 and CDR2: LNHDA, SQIVND (reference sequence). This CDR3 reads CASRNLGTGTVF. CDR3 sequence (DNA): TGTGCCAGTAGAAACCTCGGGACAGGCACCGTATTC.

This clone was seen a single time. Within the sample, other DNA sequences also encode this same CDR3. V usage is TRBV7-2 and J usage is TRBJ1-3; D gene uncertain. Trimming removed 5 bases from V and 5 bases from J, with 7 bases in between. Germline lookup yields CDR1 SGHTA and CDR2 FQGNSA. This CDR3 comprises 12 residues. The DNA for the CDR3 is TGTGCCAGCAGCCCTGACAGAAACACCATATATTTT. Translated: CASSPDRNTIYF. Drawing the rest from reference TRBV7-2 and TRBJ1-3, the complete variable domain is GAGVSQSPSNKVTEKGKDVELRCDPISGHTALYWYRQSLGQGLEFLIYFQGNSAPDKSGLPSDRFSAERTGGSVSTLTIQRTQQEDSAVYLCASSPDRNTIYFGEGSWLTVV.

This clone appeared a few times. This sequence joins TRBV19 and TRBJ2-3; 7 bases line up with TRBD2. This CDR3 is built from 13 residues. V was clipped by 4 bases and J by 5 bases; unmatched bases: 3. CDR1 and CDR2 from the germline V gene are LNHDA and SQIVND (reference sequence). CDR3 sequence (DNA): TGTGCCAGTAGTACCAGGGAGGGAGATACGCAGTATTTT. It encodes CASSTREGDTQYF.

The rearrangement uses TRBV4-1 and TRBJ1-2; D unresolved. V was trimmed by 1 base and J by 4 bases, leaving 4 bases between them. Per the germline V gene, CDR1 is MGHRA and CDR2 is YSYEKL. This CDR3 comprises 12 residues. For the CDR3, the DNA is TGCGCCAGCAGCCAAGTAGGCTATGGCTACACCTTC. This encodes CASSQVGYGYTF.

A few counts support this clone. The chain uses TRBV5-4 and TRBJ1-1; 7 positions match TRBD1. The CDR3 has 12 residues. The germline V gene has CDR1 SGHNT and CDR2 YYREEE (reference sequence). V shed 2 bases, J shed 10 bases, and the junction held 5 bases outside the gene matches. The chain's CDR3 is CASSLNQGGAFF. Here the CDR3 DNA reads TGTGCCAGCAGCTTAAACCAGGGGGGAGCTTTCTTT.

The rearrangement joins TRBV4-1 to TRBJ2-3, with 10 bases that match TRBD1. Germline V gene lookup returns CDR1 MGHRA and CDR2 YSYEKL. Losses at the gene ends were 1 base for V and 4 bases for J; bases not matched to a gene: 14. This CDR3 comprises 19 residues. The CDR3: CASSQASASDRGWADTQYF. The CDR3 DNA reads TGCGCCAGCAGCCAAGCTTCTGCGTCGGACAGGGGGTGGGCAGATACGCAGTATTTT.

This sequence joins TRBV7-8 and TRBJ2-7; the D is unclear. The CDR3 has 13 residues. Germline CDR1 SGHVS, CDR2 FQNEAQ. With 2 bases removed from V and 0 bases from J, the gap between germline ends came to 5 bases. This CDR3 reads CASSLHSSYEQYF. The DNA for the CDR3 is TGTGCCAGCAGCTTACACAGCTCCTACGAGCAGTACTTC.

The chain's CDR3 is CASSLGGSVNEQFF. The CDR3 DNA reads TGTGCCAGCAGCTTGGGGGGGTCGGTCAATGAGCAGTTCTTC. V gene TRBV7-3 combines with J gene TRBJ2-1, with 7 positions matching TRBD2. V lost 3 bases, J lost 6 bases, and 5 bases stayed unmatched. Germline CDR1 reads SGHTA; CDR2 reads FQGTGA. This CDR3 contains 14 residues.

The sample holds one count of this clone. The chain has TRBV14 and TRBJ1-2; D not resolved. Germline CDR1 reads SGHDN; CDR2 reads FVKESK. This CDR3 region has 15 residues. V lost 0 bases, J lost 4 bases, and 12 bases lay in between. CDR3 coding DNA: TGTGCCAGCAGCCAAGATCGTGGAGTTTTCTATGGCTACACCTTC. This gives the protein CASSQDRGVFYGYTF. The whole variable domain, filled in from reference TRBV14 and TRBJ1-2, reads EAGVTQFPSHSVIEKGQTVTLRCDPISGHDNLYWYRRVMGKEIKFLLHFVKESKQDESGMPNNRFLAERTGGTYSTLKVQPAELEDSGVYFCASSQDRGVFYGYTFGSGTRLTVV.

The rearrangement joins TRBV19 to TRBJ2-3, with D hard to call. This CDR3 has 16 residues. The germline V gene has CDR1 LNHDA and CDR2 SQIVND (reference sequence). V was cut by 3 bases and J by 2 bases, with 15 bases left in between. As DNA, the CDR3 is TGTGCCAGTAGTATCGTCGACCCAACGGTCACAGATACGCAGTATTTT. Translation: CASSIVDPTVTDTQYF.

V is TRBV11-2 and J is TRBJ1-1, with D perhaps matching TRBD1 (5 bases). The CDR3 spans 12 residues. Deletions cut 7 bases from V and 8 bases from J, with 14 bases between. Per the germline V gene, CDR1 is SGHAT and CDR2 is FQNNGV. CDR3 sequence (DNA): TGTGCCAGCAATAGGGACTTGGGGGAAGCTTTCTTT. Residues: CASNRDLGEAFF.